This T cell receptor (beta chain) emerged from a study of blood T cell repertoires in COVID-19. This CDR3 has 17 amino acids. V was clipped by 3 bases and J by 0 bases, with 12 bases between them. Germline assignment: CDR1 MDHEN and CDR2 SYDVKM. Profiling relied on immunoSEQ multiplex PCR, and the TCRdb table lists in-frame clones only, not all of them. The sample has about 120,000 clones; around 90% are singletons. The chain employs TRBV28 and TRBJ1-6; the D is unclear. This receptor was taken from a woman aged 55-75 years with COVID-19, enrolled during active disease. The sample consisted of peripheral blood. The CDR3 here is CASSFSPPLSYNSPLHF. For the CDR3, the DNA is TGTGCCAGCAGTTTTTCACCACCACTCTCCTATAATTCACCCCTCCACTTT.